The 3 T cell receptor beta chains in this list originate from one sample, sequenced in a study of shared clonotypes between healthy human individuals (dated by TCRdb to about 2020). The method was the immunoSEQ multiplex PCR assay. TCRdb took over this immuneACCESS table, retaining in-frame rearrangements with V and J assigned. Such tables are incomplete; in checked studies, under half of the missing clones stem from an unresolved V gene, and the remainder is unexplained. This sample is represented by about 470,000 clones; 75% to 85% of them were singletons. Approximately 13% of the sample lies in the top ten. The sample taken for sequencing was PBMCs. The origin of the receptors is a woman in her thirties or forties in good health. Some clones in this sample may be carry-over from other donors' samples.

The chain is built from TRBV29-1 and TRBJ2-2; maybe TRBD2 (7 bases). Germline CDR1 is SQVTM and CDR2 is ANQGSEA. The V end was cut by 4 bases, the J end by 4 bases, with 10 bases between. CDR3 length: 13 residues. CDR3 protein: CSVVGGPTGELFF. DNA for the CDR3: TGCAGCGTTGTGGGGGGGCCCACCGGGGAGCTGTTTTTT.

This clone was observed a handful of times. V usage is TRBV27 and J usage is TRBJ2-5; 11 positions agree with TRBD2. Germline lookup yields CDR1 MNHEY and CDR2 SMNVEV (reference sequence). The CDR3 length is 15 residues. Trimming cost V 4 bases and J 5 bases; bases outside gene matches: 6. CDR3: CASSSILAGEETQYF. In DNA, the CDR3 is TGTGCCAGCAGTTCCATACTAGCGGGAGAGGAGACCCAGTACTTC.

Note on this clone: A read error may explain this, as a much larger clone is one base away. The chain recombines TRBV2 with TRBJ1-2; 8 bases are shared with TRBD1. From germline, CDR1 is SNHLY and CDR2 FYNNEI. The CDR3 has 14 amino acids. V was pared by 1 base and J by 6 bases, with 4 bases of the junction left unmatched. The CDR3 DNA follows: TGTGCCAGCAGTGAAGGGGACAGGAGCGATGGCTACACCTTC. Amino acid sequence: CASSEGDRSDGYTF.